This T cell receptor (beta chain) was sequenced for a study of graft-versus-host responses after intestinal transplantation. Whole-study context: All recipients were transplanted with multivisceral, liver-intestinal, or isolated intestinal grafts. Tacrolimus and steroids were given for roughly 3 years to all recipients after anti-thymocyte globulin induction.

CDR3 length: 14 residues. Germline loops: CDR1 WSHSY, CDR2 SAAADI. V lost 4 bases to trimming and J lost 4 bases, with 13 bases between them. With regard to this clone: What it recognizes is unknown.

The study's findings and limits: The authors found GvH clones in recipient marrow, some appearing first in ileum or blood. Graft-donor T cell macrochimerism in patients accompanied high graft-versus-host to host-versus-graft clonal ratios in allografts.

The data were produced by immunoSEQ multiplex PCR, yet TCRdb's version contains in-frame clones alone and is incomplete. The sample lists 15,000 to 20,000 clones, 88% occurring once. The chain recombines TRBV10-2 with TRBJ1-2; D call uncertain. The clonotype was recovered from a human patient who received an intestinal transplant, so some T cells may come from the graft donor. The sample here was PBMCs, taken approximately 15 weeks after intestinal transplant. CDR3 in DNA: TGCGCCAGCAGTGCTGCCCAAGGTCGCTATGGCTACACCTTC. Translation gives CASSAAQGRYGYTF.